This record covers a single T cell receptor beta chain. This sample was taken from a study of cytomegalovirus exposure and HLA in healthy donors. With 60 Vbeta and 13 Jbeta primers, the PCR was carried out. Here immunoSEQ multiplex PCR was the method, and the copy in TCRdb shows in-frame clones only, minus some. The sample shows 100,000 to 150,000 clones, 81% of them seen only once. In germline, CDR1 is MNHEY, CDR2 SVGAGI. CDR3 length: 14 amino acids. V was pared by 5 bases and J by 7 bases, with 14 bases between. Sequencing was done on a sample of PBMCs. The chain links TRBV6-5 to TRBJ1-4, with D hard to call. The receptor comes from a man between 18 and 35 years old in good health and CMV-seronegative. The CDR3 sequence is CASSKAGSAEKLFF. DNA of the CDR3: TGTGCCAGCAGTAAGGCCGGGAGCGCTGAAAAACTGTTTTTT.